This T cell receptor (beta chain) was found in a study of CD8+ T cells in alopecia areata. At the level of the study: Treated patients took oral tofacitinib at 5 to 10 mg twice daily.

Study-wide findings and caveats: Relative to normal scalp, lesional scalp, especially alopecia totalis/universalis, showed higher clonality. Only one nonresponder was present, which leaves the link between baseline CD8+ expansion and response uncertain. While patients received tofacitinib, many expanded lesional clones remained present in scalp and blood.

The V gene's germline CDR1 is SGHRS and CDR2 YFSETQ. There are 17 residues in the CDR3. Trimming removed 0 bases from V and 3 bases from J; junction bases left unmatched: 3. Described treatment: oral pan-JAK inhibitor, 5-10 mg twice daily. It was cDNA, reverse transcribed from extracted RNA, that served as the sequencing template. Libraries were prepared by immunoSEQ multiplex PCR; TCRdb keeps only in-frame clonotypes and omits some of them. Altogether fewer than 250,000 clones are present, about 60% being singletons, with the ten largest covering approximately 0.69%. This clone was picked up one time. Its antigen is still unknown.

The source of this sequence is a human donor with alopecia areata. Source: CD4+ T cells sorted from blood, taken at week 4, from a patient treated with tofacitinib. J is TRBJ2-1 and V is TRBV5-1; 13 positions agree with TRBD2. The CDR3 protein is CASSLVTSGRVYNEQFF. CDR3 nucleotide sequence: TGCGCCAGCAGCTTGGTTACTAGCGGGAGGGTCTACAATGAGCAGTTCTTC. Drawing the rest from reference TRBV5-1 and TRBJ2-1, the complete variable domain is KAGVTQTPRYLIKTRGQQVTLSCSPISGHRSVSWYQQTPGQGLQFLFEYFSETQRNKGNFPGRFSGRQFSNSRSEMNVSTLELGDSALYLCASSLVTSGRVYNEQFFGPGTRLTVL.